The TCR beta chain described here comes from a study of response to subunit inactivated influenza vaccine. Study findings and constraints: The authors suggested that few new T cells are recruited per seasonal influenza vaccination.

From the RT-PCR reads, TCRdb called clonotypes with MiXCR, one entry per CDR3 protein. The sample holds under 500,000 distinct CDR3 sequences, approximately 11% seen once. This clonotype was observed a few times. Its cognate antigen is unknown. The germline V gene encodes CDR1 LGHNA and CDR2 YNFKEQ. CDR3 length: 13 residues. The V and J ends lost 0 bases and 11 bases respectively, with 11 bases between them. This clonotype was sampled from a man aged 45-65 years who received an inactivated influenza vaccine. The V call is TRBV4-2, the J call TRBJ1-3; weak D call: TRBD1 (6 bases). The sequencing used PBMCs from blood, collected around seven weeks after vaccination. Written as DNA, the CDR3 is TGTGCCAGCAGCCAAGAAGGGGGGGGTTCCATATATTTT. Protein: CASSQEGGGSIYF.